Listed here is a single T cell receptor beta chain. Its antigen is unidentified. These data are taken from a study of response to subunit inactivated influenza vaccine. Points from the study as a whole: The authors proposed limited new T cell recruitment per seasonal influenza vaccination.

This CDR3 is built from 13 residues. Germline CDR1 and CDR2: MNHNY and SVGAGI (reference sequence). V was clipped by 3 bases and J by 6 bases, with 11 bases between them. TCRdb analysed the RT-PCR reads with MiXCR anew, one entry per CDR3 protein. The sample holds under 850,000 distinct CDR3 sequences, less than 20% seen once. This TCR came from a man aged 45-60 years who received an inactivated influenza vaccine. The sample consisted of PBMCs from blood, taken more than 4 days after vaccination. This rearrangement joins TRBV6-6 to TRBJ1-1; maybe TRBD1 (6 bases). The CDR3 DNA follows: TGTGCCAGCAGTTATGGGGGGGCGTCTGAAGCTTTCTTT. Its translation is CASSYGGASEAFF.